The 11 T cell receptor beta chains reported below all come from one sample, sequenced in a study of blood T cells in healthy people across ages. Together with a sample-barcoded 5' primer, a J-beta primer mix was included in a second PCR lasting about 7 to 11 cycles. TCRdb ran MiXCR on the 5' RACE reads and lists one entry per CDR3 protein. This table holds about a million distinct CDR3 sequences, roughly 52% found once. Input material: blood. The origin of the receptors is a man aged 25-40 years in good health.

Worth noting for this clonotype: A junction boundary mismatches the germline segment, possibly from a read error. The chain uses TRBV7-2 and TRBJ2-5; D gene ambiguous. Germline V gene sequence: CDR1 SGHTA, CDR2 FQGNSA. The CDR3 extends over 15 amino acids. The CDR3 nucleotides read TGTGCCAGCAGCTTAGCGGGATCGTACCAAGGGACCCAGTACTTC. It is translated as CASSLAGSYQGTQYF.

For the CDR3, the DNA is TGCAGTGCTAGATTACCGGACAGACACTATGGCTACACCTTC. It specifies CSARLPDRHYGYTF. The rearrangement links TRBV20-1 to TRBJ1-2, with D tentatively TRBD1 (6 bases). Germline loops: CDR1 DFQATT, CDR2 SNEGSKA (reference sequence). The CDR3 sequence is 14 residues long. Deletions cut 2 bases from V and 3 bases from J, with 13 bases between.

The V gene is TRBV6-2 or TRBV6-3, the J gene TRBJ2-1; TRBD1 matches at 10 bases. J was trimmed by 6 bases and V by 8 bases; bases with no gene match: 7. CDR3 length: 14 amino acids. In germline, CDR1 is MNHEY, CDR2 SVGEGT. The CDR3 reads CASGRQGAVNEQFF. The CDR3, as DNA: TGTGCCAGCGGTAGACAGGGGGCGGTCAATGAGCAGTTCTTC.

The chain is built from TRBV15 and TRBJ2-3, with 8 bases aligning to TRBD1. The CDR3 has 17 residues. The V gene end was trimmed by 5 bases and the J gene end by 1 base; junction bases not matched to a gene: 11. Looked up from germline, CDR1 is LNHNV and CDR2 is YYDKDF (reference sequence). This chain's CDR3 is CATSVHPGTGRTDTQYF. The CDR3, as DNA: TGTGCCACCAGCGTCCATCCCGGGACAGGTCGCACAGATACGCAGTATTTT.

For the CDR3, the DNA is TGCGCCAGCAGCCAACTGACAGAGGGTTTGGAGCTGTTTTTT. Protein: CASSQLTEGLELFF. The chain recombines TRBV4-1 with TRBJ2-2; the D gene could be TRBD1 or TRBD2 (5 bases each). The CDR3 is 14 residues long. CDR1 MGHRA and CDR2 YSYEKL come from the germline V gene. V was trimmed by 2 bases and J by 10 bases, leaving 14 bases between them.

The chain couples TRBV10-3 to TRBJ1-5, with a weak D call TRBD1 (6 bases). Germline assignment: CDR1 ENHRY and CDR2 SYGVKD. The CDR3 totals 15 residues. Trimming shortened V by 6 bases and J by 6 bases, and 18 bases separated the two germline ends. For the CDR3, the DNA is TGTGCCATCAGGGCGACAGGCAGTTCGAGTCAGCCCCAGCATTTT. As protein: CAIRATGSSSQPQHF.

The sample holds a few counts of this clonotype. This rearrangement joins TRBV25-1 to TRBJ1-2, with D possibly TRBD1 on 5 matching bases. V lost 3 bases, J lost 4 bases, and 12 bases lay in between. Per the germline V gene, CDR1 is MGHDK and CDR2 is SYGVNS. The CDR3 has 14 amino acids. Written as DNA, the CDR3 is TGTGCCAGCAGTGACCCGGGGGTTGGCTATGGCTACACCTTC. Its translation is CASSDPGVGYGYTF.

This clonotype was detected a few times. The chain has TRBV7-9 and TRBJ2-3; D might be TRBD2 (5 bases). Deletions cut 5 bases from V and 8 bases from J, with 11 bases between. The CDR3 runs 12 residues. CDR1 is SEHNR and CDR2 is FQNEAQ in the germline V gene (reference sequence). The CDR3 DNA reads as TGTGCCAGCAGCGAGGGTGGTGGTACGCAGTATTTT. Translating gives CASSEGGGTQYF. The full variable domain, rest sourced from reference TRBV7-9 and TRBJ2-3, is DTGVSQNPRHKITKRGQNVTFRCDPISEHNRLYWYRQTLGQGPEFLTYFQNEAQLEKSRLLSDRFSAERPKGSFSTLEIQRTEQGDSAMYLCASSEGGGTQYFGPGTRLTVL.

V is TRBV6-2 or TRBV6-3 and J is TRBJ1-1; TRBD1 is a possible D gene (5 bases). The CDR3 consists of 16 residues. The V gene lost 2 bases and the J gene lost 0 bases, with 13 bases spanning the gap. The germline V gene has CDR1 MNHEY and CDR2 SVGEGT. The DNA of the CDR3 is TGTGCCAGCAGTTACGGGGCAGGAGTATTGAACACTGAAGCTTTCTTT. This encodes CASSYGAGVLNTEAFF.

This clonotype was observed many times. The chain combines TRBV3-1 with TRBJ2-5; D possibly uses TRBD1 or TRBD2 (5 bases each). The CDR3 runs 16 residues. Germline loops: CDR1 LGHDT, CDR2 YNNKEL (reference sequence). Trimming shortened V by 1 base and J by 3 bases, and 15 bases separated the two germline ends. The CDR3 DNA reads TGTGCCAGCAGCCAAGTCTCGGGGCGTGAAAAAGAGACCCAGTACTTC. Encoded protein: CASSQVSGREKETQYF.

This clonotype was counted a few times. The chain recombines TRBV5-6 with TRBJ2-7; no clear D. Germline assignment: CDR1 SGHDT and CDR2 YYEEEE. The CDR3 extends over 12 amino acids. The V end lost 2 bases, the J end lost 6 bases, and 9 bases lay between the germline ends. The CDR3 DNA follows: TGTGCCAGCAGCTTAGTTACCTCCGAGCAGTACTTC. Protein: CASSLVTSEQYF.